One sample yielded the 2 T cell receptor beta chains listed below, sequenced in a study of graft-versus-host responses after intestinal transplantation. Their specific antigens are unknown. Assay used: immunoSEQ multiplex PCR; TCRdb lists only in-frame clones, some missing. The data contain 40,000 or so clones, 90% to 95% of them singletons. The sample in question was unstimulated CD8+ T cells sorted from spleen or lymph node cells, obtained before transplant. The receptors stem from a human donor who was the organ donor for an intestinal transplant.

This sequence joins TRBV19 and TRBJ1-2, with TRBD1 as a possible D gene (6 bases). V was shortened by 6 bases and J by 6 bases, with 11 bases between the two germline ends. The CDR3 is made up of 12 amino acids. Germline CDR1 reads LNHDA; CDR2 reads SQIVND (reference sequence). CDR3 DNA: TGTGCCAGTAGACCAGGGGAGGATGGCTACACCTTC. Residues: CASRPGEDGYTF.

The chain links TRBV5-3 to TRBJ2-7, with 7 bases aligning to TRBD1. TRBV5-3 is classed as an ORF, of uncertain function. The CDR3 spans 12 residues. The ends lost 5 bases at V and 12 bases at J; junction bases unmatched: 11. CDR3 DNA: TGTGCCAGAAGTCAGGGGGATCTCCCGGGGTACTTC. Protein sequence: CARSQGDLPGYF.